A selection of T cell receptor beta chains follows, all from one sample in a study of control samples from healthy donors and cancer patients. Assay used: immunoSEQ multiplex PCR; TCRdb lists only in-frame clones, some missing. This table holds over 110,000 clones, around nine tenths found once. Material: blood. These receptors were taken from a man in his thirties or forties in good health. CDR3s include the opening cysteine and the closing phenylalanine or tryptophan. The D gene is left open where the match is weak. Clone size is not always given. Where it is, it says once, few, many or a class for expanded clones.

v_gene: TRBV5-1
j_gene: TRBJ2-1
d_gene: TRBD1
abundance: -
CDR3nt: TGCGCCAGCAGCGCCGGGACAGGGGCGTTCAATGAGCAGTTCTTC
CDR3aa: CASSAGTGAFNEQFF

v_gene: TRBV2
j_gene: TRBJ2-7
d_gene: TRBD1
abundance: -
CDR3nt: TGTGCCAGCAGGGGACAGGGGGCCTCCTACGAGCAGTACTTC
CDR3aa: CASRGQGASYEQYF

v_gene: TRBV19
j_gene: TRBJ1-4
d_gene: -
abundance: -
CDR3nt: TGTGCCAGTAGTCGGCTCCACCTGTTTTTT
CDR3aa: CASSRLHLFF

v_gene: TRBV28
j_gene: TRBJ2-2
d_gene: -
abundance: -
CDR3nt: TGTGCCAGCAGTAATCGTGGGACCGGGGAGCTGTTTTTT
CDR3aa: CASSNRGTGELFF

v_gene: TRBV6-5
j_gene: TRBJ2-2
d_gene: -
abundance: -
CDR3nt: TGTGCCAGCAGCCAGGCCAGGACCGGGGAGCTGTTTTTT
CDR3aa: CASSQARTGELFF

v_gene: TRBV6-1
j_gene: TRBJ1-2
d_gene: -
abundance: -
CDR3nt: TGTGCCAGCAGTGAAGTAGGGGGTTCTAACTATGGCTACACCTTC
CDR3aa: CASSEVGGSNYGYTF

v_gene: TRBV25-1
j_gene: TRBJ2-1
d_gene: -
abundance: -
CDR3nt: TGTGCCAGCAGTACTCCAAGCGGGTACAATGAGCAGTTCTTC
CDR3aa: CASSTPSGYNEQFF

v_gene: TRBV25-1
j_gene: TRBJ1-4
d_gene: -
abundance: -
CDR3nt: TGTGCCAGTAAAATATCAGAGGCAGCTAATGAAAAACTGTTTTTT
CDR3aa: CASKISEAANEKLFF

v_gene: TRBV3-1/TRBV3-2
j_gene: TRBJ1-1
d_gene: -
abundance: -
CDR3nt: TGTGCCAGCAGCCAAGTTTCTTCGGCTGAAGCTTTCTTT
CDR3aa: CASSQVSSAEAFF

v_gene: TRBV10-1
j_gene: TRBJ2-3
d_gene: TRBD2
abundance: -
CDR3nt: TGCGCCAGCAGTGAGTCGATGGGACTAGCGGGAGGAGATACGCAGTATTTT
CDR3aa: CASSESMGLAGGDTQYF

v_gene: TRBV3-1/TRBV3-2
j_gene: TRBJ1-2
d_gene: -
abundance: few
CDR3nt: TGTGCCAGCAGCGGACTGAGTAACTATGGCTACACCTTC
CDR3aa: CASSGLSNYGYTF

v_gene: TRBV14
j_gene: TRBJ1-6
d_gene: -
abundance: -
CDR3nt: TGTGCCAGCAGCCAATCTTTTGCGGGGATCGGCAGGGTTAATTCACCCCTCCACTTT
CDR3aa: CASSQSFAGIGRVNSPLHF

v_gene: TRBV28
j_gene: TRBJ1-2
d_gene: -
abundance: -
CDR3nt: TGTGCCAGCACCCGCGGGGGGCTACCCTATGGCTACACCTTC
CDR3aa: CASTRGGLPYGYTF

v_gene: TRBV27
j_gene: TRBJ2-7
d_gene: TRBD2
abundance: few
CDR3nt: TGTGCCAGCAGAAGACTAGCGATTAGCTCCTACGAGCAGTACTTC
CDR3aa: CASRRLAISSYEQYF

v_gene: TRBV6-5
j_gene: TRBJ2-3
d_gene: TRBD2
abundance: -
CDR3nt: TGTGCCAGCACTAGGACTAGCTCCCCAGATACGCAGTATTTT
CDR3aa: CASTRTSSPDTQYF

v_gene: TRBV7-9
j_gene: TRBJ2-1
d_gene: -
abundance: -
CDR3nt: TGTGCCAGCAGCTTAGCTGGCCCGAATCGTGAGCAGTTCTTC
CDR3aa: CASSLAGPNREQFF

v_gene: TRBV6-1
j_gene: TRBJ1-1
d_gene: -
abundance: -
CDR3nt: TGTGCCAGCAGTGAAAGGGAAAACACTGAAGCTTTCTTT
CDR3aa: CASSERENTEAFF

v_gene: TRBV6-4
j_gene: TRBJ2-1
d_gene: TRBD2
abundance: -
CDR3nt: TGTGCCAGGGAGTCACTAGCGGAGTCCTACAATGAGCAGTTCTTC
CDR3aa: CARESLAESYNEQFF